The 16 T cell receptor beta chains below were found in one sample sequenced in a study of control samples from healthy donors and cancer patients. Assay: immunoSEQ multiplex PCR; the TCRdb copy retains only in-frame clones and omits some. The sample gives around 50,000 clones, approximately 90% of which show up once; roughly 0.91% is in the top ten. Specimen: PBMCs. The receptor source for this set is a man aged 25-40 years with colorectal cancer.

The rearrangement uses TRBV2 and TRBJ2-2, with 9 bases identical to TRBD1. CDR1 and CDR2 (germline): SNHLY, FYNNEI. J was trimmed by 2 bases and V by 6 bases; bases with no gene match: 10. The CDR3 is 17 amino acids. In DNA form, the CDR3 reads TGTGCCAGCAGGGTCACACCGGGACAGGGAAACACCGGGGAGCTGTTTTTT. Translated, it gives CASRVTPGQGNTGELFF. The variable domain in full, completed from reference TRBV2 and TRBJ2-2, reads EPEVTQTPSHQVTQMGQEVILRCVPISNHLYFYWYRQILGQKVEFLVSFYNNEISEKSEIFDDQFSVERPDGSNFTLKIRSTKLEDSAMYFCASRVTPGQGNTGELFFGEGSRLTVL.

The chain couples TRBV11-2 to TRBJ1-1, with D uncertain. The CDR3 contains 15 residues. The germline V gene has CDR1 SGHAT and CDR2 FQNNGV. V shed 0 bases and J shed 0 bases, with 8 bases lying between them. Written as DNA, the CDR3 is TGTGCCAGCAGCTTAGAACAGCCCATGAACACTGAAGCTTTCTTT. Translated: CASSLEQPMNTEAFF.

The chain is built from TRBV4-1 and TRBJ2-7, with D perhaps TRBD1 or TRBD2 (5 bases each). The germline CDR1 and CDR2 sequences are MGHRA and YSYEKL. Trimming removed 1 base from V and 0 bases from J, with 13 bases in between. The CDR3 contains 16 residues. CDR3 protein: CASSQASGTYSYEQYV. In nucleotides, the CDR3 is TGCGCCAGCAGCCAAGCGTCCGGGACCTACTCCTACGAGCAGTACGTC.

The genes are TRBV5-1 and TRBJ1-1; 12 positions match TRBD1. This CDR3 has 16 amino acids. Losses at the gene ends were 4 bases for V and 1 base for J; bases not matched to a gene: 5. Germline-derived CDR1 and CDR2 are SGHRS and YFSETQ. This CDR3 reads CASSPGQGAGNTEAFF. CDR3 coding DNA: TGCGCCAGCAGCCCGGGACAGGGGGCCGGGAACACTGAAGCTTTCTTT.

V and J are TRBV7-2 and TRBJ2-1; D is uncertain. Germline V gives CDR1 SGHTA, CDR2 FQGNSA. V was clipped by 4 bases and J by 5 bases, with 6 bases between them. The CDR3 runs 12 residues. DNA of the CDR3: TGTGCCAGCAGCTCGGAGAACAATGAGCAGTTCTTC. It codes for CASSSENNEQFF.

This clone has only a few counts. The chain recombines TRBV29-1 with TRBJ2-7, with D hard to call. CDR1 SQVTM and CDR2 ANQGSEA come from the germline V gene. CDR3 length: 11 amino acids. V lost 4 bases to trimming and J lost 2 bases, with 6 bases between them. CDR3 sequence (DNA): TGCAGCGTTGTGAACACCTACGAGCAGTACTTC. It is translated as CSVVNTYEQYF.

The V gene is TRBV6-4, the J gene TRBJ1-6, with TRBD1 matching over 9 bases. The germline CDR1 and CDR2 sequences are MRHNA and SNTAGT. The CDR3 runs 18 residues. With 7 bases clipped from V and 0 bases from J, the junction kept 10 bases outside the gene matches. This CDR3 reads CASKKPGQGCSYNSPLHF. CDR3 nucleotides: TGTGCCAGCAAAAAACCGGGACAGGGTTGCTCCTATAATTCACCCCTCCACTTT.

J is TRBJ1-2 and V is TRBV19, with D tentatively TRBD1 (6 bases). This CDR3 is built from 14 residues. V gave up 3 bases and J gave up 3 bases, with 11 bases separating them. Germline lookup yields CDR1 LNHDA and CDR2 SQIVND (reference sequence). In nucleotides, the CDR3 is TGTGCCAGTAGTATGGACAGCTTATACTATGGCTACACCTTC. This sequence encodes CASSMDSLYYGYTF.

The rearrangement joins TRBV12-5 to TRBJ2-5; no clear D. Trimming shortened V by 8 bases and J by 3 bases, and 13 bases separated the two germline ends. CDR3 length equals 13 residues. The germline CDR1 and CDR2 sequences are LGHNT and FRNRAP. The CDR3 loop is CASSGVSKETQYF. The DNA of the CDR3 is TGTGCTAGTTCTGGGGTATCGAAAGAGACCCAGTACTTC. Variable domain in full (rest from reference TRBV12-5 and TRBJ2-5): DARVTQTPRHKVTEMGQEVTMRCQPILGHNTVFWYRQTMMQGLELLAYFRNRAPLDDSGMPKDRFSAEMPDATLATLKIQPSEPRDSAVYFCASSGVSKETQYFGPGTRLLVL.

V usage is TRBV5-6 and J usage is TRBJ2-1, with 7 nucleotides matching TRBD2. After removal of 1 base from V and 0 bases from J, the junction contained 4 bases not matched to a gene. The CDR3 extends over 16 amino acids. Per germline, CDR1 SGHDT and CDR2 YYEEEE. The chain's CDR3 is CASSLSGASSYNEQFF. For the CDR3, the DNA is TGTGCCAGCAGCTTGAGCGGGGCAAGCTCCTACAATGAGCAGTTCTTC.

The chain recombines TRBV6-2 or TRBV6-3 with TRBJ1-1, with D unclear. CDR3 length: 14 amino acids. V was clipped by 0 bases and J by 4 bases, with 9 bases between them. Germline values: CDR1 MNHEY, CDR2 SVGEGT. The CDR3 loop is CASSYSTGGTEAFF. DNA of the CDR3: TGTGCCAGCAGTTACTCGACTGGAGGCACTGAAGCTTTCTTT.

V is TRBV4-2 and J is TRBJ1-2; 12 positions match TRBD1. The V and J ends lost 1 base and 7 bases, in that order; junction bases with no gene match: 4. Germline lookup yields CDR1 LGHNA and CDR2 YNFKEQ. The CDR3 sequence is 15 residues long. The CDR3 region has the DNA TGTGCCAGCAGCCAAGCCGGGACAGGGGGCTTTGGCTACACCTTC. Protein sequence: CASSQAGTGGFGYTF.

The chain carries TRBV28 and TRBJ2-7; D possibly corresponds to TRBD2 (6 bases). Trimming removed 2 bases from V and 6 bases from J, with 8 bases in between. CDR1 and CDR2 from the germline V gene are MDHEN and SYDVKM. The CDR3 has 12 amino acids. The CDR3 region has the DNA TGTGCCAGCAGTTTAGGGACTGGCGAGCAGTACGTC. Translated, it gives CASSLGTGEQYV.

The CDR3 DNA is TGTGCCAGTAGTACGACAGGGTACACCGGGGAGCTGTTTTTT. It specifies CASSTTGYTGELFF. J is TRBJ2-2 and V is TRBV19; the match to TRBD1 covers 7 bases. The CDR3 runs to 14 residues. In germline, CDR1 is LNHDA, CDR2 SQIVND (reference sequence). V gave up 4 bases and J gave up 3 bases; unmatched junction bases: 2. The variable domain in full, completed from reference TRBV19 and TRBJ2-2, reads DGGITQSPKYLFRKEGQNVTLSCEQNLNHDAMYWYRQDPGQGLRLIYYSQIVNDFQKGDIAEGYSVSREKKESFPLTVTSAQKNPTAFYLCASSTTGYTGELFFGEGSRLTVL.

The chain uses TRBV20-1 and TRBJ2-4, with TRBD1 matching over 7 bases. The germline CDR1 and CDR2 sequences are DFQATT and SNEGSKA (reference sequence). The CDR3 totals 11 residues. The V gene end was trimmed by 7 bases and the J gene end by 6 bases; junction bases not matched to a gene: 3. The CDR3 sequence is CSVRDRNIQYF. CDR3 bases: TGCAGTGTAAGGGACAGAAACATTCAGTACTTC.

The chain carries TRBV30 and TRBJ2-3, with D maybe TRBD1 (6 bases). Germline loops: CDR1 GTSNPN, CDR2 SVGIG (reference sequence). The length of the CDR3 is 14 residues. The V gene lost 5 bases and the J gene lost 4 bases, with 16 bases spanning the gap. In DNA, the CDR3 is TGTGCCTGGGGCAGGGGTAATAGTCCAGATACGCAGTATTTT. Amino acid sequence: CAWGRGNSPDTQYF.